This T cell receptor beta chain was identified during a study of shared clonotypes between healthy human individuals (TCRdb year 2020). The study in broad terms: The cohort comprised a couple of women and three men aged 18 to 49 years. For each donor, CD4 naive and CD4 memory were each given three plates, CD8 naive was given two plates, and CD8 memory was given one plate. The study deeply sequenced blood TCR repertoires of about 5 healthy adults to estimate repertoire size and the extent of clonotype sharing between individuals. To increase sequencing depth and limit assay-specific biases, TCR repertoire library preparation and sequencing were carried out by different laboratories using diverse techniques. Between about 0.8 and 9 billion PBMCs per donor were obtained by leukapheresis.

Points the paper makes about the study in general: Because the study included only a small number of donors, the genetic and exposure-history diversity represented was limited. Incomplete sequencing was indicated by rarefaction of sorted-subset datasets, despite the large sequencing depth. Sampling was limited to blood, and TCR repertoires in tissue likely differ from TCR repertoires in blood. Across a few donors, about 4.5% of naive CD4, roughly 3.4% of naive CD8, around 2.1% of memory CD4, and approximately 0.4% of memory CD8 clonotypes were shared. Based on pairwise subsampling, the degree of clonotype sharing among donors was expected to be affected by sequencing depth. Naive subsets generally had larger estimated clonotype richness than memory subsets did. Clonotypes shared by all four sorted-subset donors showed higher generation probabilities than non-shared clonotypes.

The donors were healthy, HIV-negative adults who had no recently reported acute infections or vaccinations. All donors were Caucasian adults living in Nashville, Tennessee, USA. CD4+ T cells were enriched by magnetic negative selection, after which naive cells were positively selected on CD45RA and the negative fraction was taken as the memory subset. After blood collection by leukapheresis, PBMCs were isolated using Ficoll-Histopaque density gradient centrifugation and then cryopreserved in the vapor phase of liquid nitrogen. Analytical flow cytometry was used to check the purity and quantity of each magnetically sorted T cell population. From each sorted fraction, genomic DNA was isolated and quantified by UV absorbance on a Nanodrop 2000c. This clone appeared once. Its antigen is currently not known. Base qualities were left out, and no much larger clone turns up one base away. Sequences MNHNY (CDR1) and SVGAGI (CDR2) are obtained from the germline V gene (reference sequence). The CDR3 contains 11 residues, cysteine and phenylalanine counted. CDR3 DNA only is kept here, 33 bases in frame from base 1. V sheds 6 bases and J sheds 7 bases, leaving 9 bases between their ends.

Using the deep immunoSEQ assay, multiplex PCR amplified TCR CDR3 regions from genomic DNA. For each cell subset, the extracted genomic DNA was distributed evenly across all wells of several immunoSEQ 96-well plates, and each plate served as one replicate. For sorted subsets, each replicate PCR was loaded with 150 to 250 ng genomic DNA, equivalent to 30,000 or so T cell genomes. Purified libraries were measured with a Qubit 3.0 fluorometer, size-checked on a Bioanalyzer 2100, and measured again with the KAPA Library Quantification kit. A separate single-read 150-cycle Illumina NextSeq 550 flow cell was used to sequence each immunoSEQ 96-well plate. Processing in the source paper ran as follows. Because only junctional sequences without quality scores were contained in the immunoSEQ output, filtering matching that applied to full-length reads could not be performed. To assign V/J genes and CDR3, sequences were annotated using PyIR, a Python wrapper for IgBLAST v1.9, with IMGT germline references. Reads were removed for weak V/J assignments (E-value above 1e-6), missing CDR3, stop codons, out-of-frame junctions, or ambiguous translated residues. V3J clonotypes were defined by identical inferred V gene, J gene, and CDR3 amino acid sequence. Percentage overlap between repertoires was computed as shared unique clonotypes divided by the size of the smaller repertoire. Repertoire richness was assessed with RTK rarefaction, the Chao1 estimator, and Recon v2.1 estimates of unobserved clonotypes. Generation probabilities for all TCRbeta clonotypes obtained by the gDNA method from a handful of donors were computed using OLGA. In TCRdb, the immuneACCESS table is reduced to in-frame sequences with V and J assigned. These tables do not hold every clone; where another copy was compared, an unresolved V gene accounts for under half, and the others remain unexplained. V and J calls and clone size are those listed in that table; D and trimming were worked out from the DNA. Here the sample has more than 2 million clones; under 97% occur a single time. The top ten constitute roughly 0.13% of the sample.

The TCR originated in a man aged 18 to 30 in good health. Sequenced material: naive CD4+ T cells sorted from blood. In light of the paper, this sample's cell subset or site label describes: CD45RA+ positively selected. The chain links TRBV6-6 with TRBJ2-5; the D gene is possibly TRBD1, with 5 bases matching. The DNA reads TGTGCCAGCAGCCCCACAGGGACCCAGTACTTC. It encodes CASSPTGTQYF.